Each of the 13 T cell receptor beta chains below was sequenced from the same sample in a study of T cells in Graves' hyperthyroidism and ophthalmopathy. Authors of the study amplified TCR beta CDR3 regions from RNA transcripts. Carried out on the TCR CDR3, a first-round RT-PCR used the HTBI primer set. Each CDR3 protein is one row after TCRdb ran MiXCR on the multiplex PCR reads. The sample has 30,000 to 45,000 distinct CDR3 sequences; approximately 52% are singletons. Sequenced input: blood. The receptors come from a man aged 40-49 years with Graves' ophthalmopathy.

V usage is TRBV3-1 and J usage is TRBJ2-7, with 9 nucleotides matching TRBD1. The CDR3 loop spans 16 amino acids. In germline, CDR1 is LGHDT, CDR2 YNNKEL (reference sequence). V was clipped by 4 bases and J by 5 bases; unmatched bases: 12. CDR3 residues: CASSPPQTGGSNEQYF. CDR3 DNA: TGTGCCAGCAGCCCCCCCCAGACAGGGGGTTCGAACGAGCAGTACTTC.

The CDR3 reads CASSLGAWNYGYTIYF. The CDR3 nucleotides read TGTGCCAGCAGCTTGGGGGCCTGGAACTATGGCTACACCATATATTTT. The chain employs TRBV7-9 and TRBJ1-3, with D possibly being TRBD1 (6 bases). The V and J ends lost 3 bases and 8 bases respectively, with 20 bases between them. CDR3 length: 16 residues. Germline CDR1 SEHNR, CDR2 FQNEAQ (reference sequence).

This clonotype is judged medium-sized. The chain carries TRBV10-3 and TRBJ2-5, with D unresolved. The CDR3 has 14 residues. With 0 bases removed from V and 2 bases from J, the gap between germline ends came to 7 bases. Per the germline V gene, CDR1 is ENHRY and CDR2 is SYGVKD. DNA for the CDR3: TGTGCCATCAGTGAGTCGGTCCAACAAGAGACCCAGTACTTC. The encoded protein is CAISESVQQETQYF.

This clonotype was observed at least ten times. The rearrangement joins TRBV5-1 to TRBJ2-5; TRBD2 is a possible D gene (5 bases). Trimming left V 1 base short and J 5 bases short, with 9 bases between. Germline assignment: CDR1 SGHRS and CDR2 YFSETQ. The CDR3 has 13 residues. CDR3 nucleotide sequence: TGCGCCAGCAGCTTGCTAGCCCGGGAGACCCAGTACTTC. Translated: CASSLLARETQYF.

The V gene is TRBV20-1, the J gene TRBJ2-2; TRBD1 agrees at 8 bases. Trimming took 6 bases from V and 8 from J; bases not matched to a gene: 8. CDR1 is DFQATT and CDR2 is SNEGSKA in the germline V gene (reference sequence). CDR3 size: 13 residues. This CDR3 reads CSALQGANGELFF. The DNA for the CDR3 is TGCAGTGCACTCCAGGGGGCGAATGGGGAGCTGTTTTTT.

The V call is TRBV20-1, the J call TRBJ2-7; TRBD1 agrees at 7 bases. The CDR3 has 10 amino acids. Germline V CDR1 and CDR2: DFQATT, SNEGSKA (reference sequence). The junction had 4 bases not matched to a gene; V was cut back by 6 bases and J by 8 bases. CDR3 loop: CSANRGQQYF. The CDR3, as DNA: TGCAGTGCCAACAGGGGCCAGCAGTACTTC.

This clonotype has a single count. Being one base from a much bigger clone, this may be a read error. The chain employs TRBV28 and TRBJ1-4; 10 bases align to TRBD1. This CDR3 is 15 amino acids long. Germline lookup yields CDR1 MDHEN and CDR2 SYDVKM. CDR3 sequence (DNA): TGTGTCAGCAGGCGACAGGGGGCCTTTAATGAAAAACTGTTTTTT. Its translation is CVSRRQGAFNEKLFF.

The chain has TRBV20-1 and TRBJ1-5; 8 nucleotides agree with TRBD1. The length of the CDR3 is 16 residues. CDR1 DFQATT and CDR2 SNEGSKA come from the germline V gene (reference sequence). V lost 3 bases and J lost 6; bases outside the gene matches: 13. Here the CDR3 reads CSARSRGLGMGQPQHF. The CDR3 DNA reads TGCAGTGCTAGGAGCAGGGGGCTGGGTATGGGTCAGCCCCAGCATTTT.

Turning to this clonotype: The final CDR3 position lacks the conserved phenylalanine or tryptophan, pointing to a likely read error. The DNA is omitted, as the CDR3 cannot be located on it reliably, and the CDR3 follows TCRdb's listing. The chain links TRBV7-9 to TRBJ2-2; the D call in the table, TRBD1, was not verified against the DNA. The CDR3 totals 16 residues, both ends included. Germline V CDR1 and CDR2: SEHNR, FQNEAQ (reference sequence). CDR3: CASSLARQGNTGEPFS.

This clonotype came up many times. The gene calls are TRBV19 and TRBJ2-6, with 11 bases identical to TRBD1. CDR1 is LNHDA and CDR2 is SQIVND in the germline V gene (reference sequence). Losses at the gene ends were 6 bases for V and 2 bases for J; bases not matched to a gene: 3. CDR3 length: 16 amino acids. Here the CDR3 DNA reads TGTGCCAGTAGCTGGACAGGGGGCGCTGGGGCCAACGTCCTGACTTTC. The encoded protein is CASSWTGGAGANVLTF.

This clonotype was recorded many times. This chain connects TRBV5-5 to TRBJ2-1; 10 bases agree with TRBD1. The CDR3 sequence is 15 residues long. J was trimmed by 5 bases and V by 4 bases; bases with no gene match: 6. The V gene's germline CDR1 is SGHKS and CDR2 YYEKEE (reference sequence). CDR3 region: CASSPDRGTNNEQFF. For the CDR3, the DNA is TGTGCCAGCAGCCCGGACAGGGGGACAAACAATGAGCAGTTCTTC.

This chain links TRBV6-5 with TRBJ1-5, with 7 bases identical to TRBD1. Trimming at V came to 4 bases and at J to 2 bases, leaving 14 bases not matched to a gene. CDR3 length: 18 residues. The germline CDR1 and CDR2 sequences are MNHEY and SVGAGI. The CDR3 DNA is TGTGCCAGCAGTTCCACAATGACAGGGTGGGATGGCAATCAGCCCCAGCATTTT. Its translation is CASSSTMTGWDGNQPQHF.

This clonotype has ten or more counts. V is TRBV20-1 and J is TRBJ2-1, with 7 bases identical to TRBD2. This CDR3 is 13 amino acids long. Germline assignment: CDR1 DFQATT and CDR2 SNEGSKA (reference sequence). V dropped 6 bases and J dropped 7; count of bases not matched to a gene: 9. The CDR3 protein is CSAPGGGGNEQFF. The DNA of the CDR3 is TGCAGTGCCCCAGGCGGGGGTGGGAATGAGCAGTTCTTC.